This T cell receptor (beta chain) was identified in a study of T-cell reconstitution after alpha-beta-depleted transplantation in children. With respect to this clonotype: Antigen unknown.

Regarding the study as a whole: In some patients, recipient T cells and intrathymic progenitors surviving conditioning explained high day-60 diversity. T-cell numbers and diversity, one year after transplant, stemmed largely from T cells that were newly produced. Reported findings indicate that, about two months after transplant, alpha-beta T cells came from several hundred expanded clones, which were derived from non-depleted graft cells.

CDR1 ENHRY and CDR2 SYGVKD come from the germline V gene. V gave up 4 bases and J gave up 0 bases; unmatched junction bases: 6. The CDR3 spans 16 residues. Unique molecular identifiers were built into the TCRbeta library. TCRdb fed the PCR reads into MiXCR, producing one record per CDR3 protein. The table records approximately 400,000 distinct CDR3 sequences, roughly 16% of them present only once. This specimen consisted of PBMCs, mostly from graft donor cells, obtained 360 days after TCRalphabeta/CD19-depleted stem cell transplant. The chain couples TRBV10-3 to TRBJ2-1; 7 bases align to TRBD2. The sequence was collected from a boy less than two years old who had a stem cell transplant for Wiskott-Aldrich syndrome, so the T cells may come from the graft donor. The CDR3 bases are TGTGCCATCAGTGTGACTAGCAAGAGCTCCTACAATGAGCAGTTCTTC. It is translated as CAISVTSKSSYNEQFF.